These T cell receptor beta chains were read from a single sample in a study of OX40 agonist ivuxolimab in advanced cancers. The assay was immunoSEQ multiplex PCR, and TCRdb's table has in-frame clones only and misses some. The table records approximately 64,000 clones, roughly 87% of them present only once. This sample comprised CD4+ or CD8+ T cells sorted from blood, obtained in a trial of the OX40 agonist ivuxolimab. These receptors were obtained from an adult with an advanced solid tumor such as melanoma, head and neck, liver or kidney cancer. Each CDR3 is given with its conserved first and last residue. A D gene is named only where the DNA matches it firmly. The size entry is marked missing in some rows and otherwise reads once, few, many or a size class.

D,V,J,size,CDR3,DNA
.,TRBV19,TRBJ1-1,.,CASNGQSSEAFF,TGTGCCAGTAACGGACAGTCCTCTGAAGCTTTCTTT
TRBD1,TRBV10-3,TRBJ2-7,.,CAIRDTGGIEQYF,TGTGCCATCAGAGATACAGGGGGGATCGAGCAGTACTTC
.,TRBV9,TRBJ2-1,once,CASSIRGGTTFNEQFF,TGTGCCAGCAGCATTAGAGGGGGAACGACTTTCAATGAGCAGTTCTTC
.,TRBV28,TRBJ1-3,.,CASSVGGSGNTIYF,TGTGCCAGCAGTGTGGGGGGCTCTGGAAACACCATATATTTT
.,TRBV7-9,TRBJ2-2,.,CASSLSPRELFF,TGTGCCAGCAGCTTAAGCCCCCGGGAGCTGTTTTTT
TRBD2,TRBV7-2,TRBJ2-7,.,CASSLGLAVFYEQYF,TGTGCCAGCAGCTTAGGACTAGCGGTTTTCTACGAGCAGTACTTC
.,TRBV18,TRBJ1-5,.,CASSPQGSETEDQPQHF,TGTGCCAGCTCACCACAAGGATCGGAGACTGAGGATCAGCCCCAGCATTTT
.,TRBV6-1,TRBJ2-7,.,CASRTNPSGYEQYF,TGTGCCAGCAGGACCAACCCGTCCGGCTACGAGCAGTACTTC
.,TRBV4-1,TRBJ1-3,.,CASSQGTGSGNTIYF,TGCGCCAGCAGCCAGGGGACCGGCTCTGGAAACACCATATATTTT
.,TRBV7-8,TRBJ1-6,once,CASSLTDPGDSPLHF,TGTGCCAGCAGCTTGACTGATCCGGGAGATTCACCCCTCCACTTT
.,TRBV2,TRBJ2-2,.,CASSADRTTGELFF,TGTGCCAGCAGCGCCGACAGGACCACCGGGGAGCTGTTTTTT
TRBD1,TRBV28,TRBJ1-2,.,CASRQGALGGYTF,TGTGCCAGCAGGCAGGGGGCATTGGGTGGCTACACCTTC
.,TRBV5-1,TRBJ1-1,.,CASSLTYSRGTEAFF,TGCGCCAGCAGCTTGACATACAGTCGGGGCACTGAAGCTTTCTTT
.,TRBV6-9,TRBJ1-5,.,CASSYSRNQLQHF,TGTGCCAGCAGTTACTCTCGGAATCAGCTCCAGCATTTT
TRBD1,TRBV19,TRBJ2-5,.,CASSLGQGVETQYF,TGTGCCAGTAGTCTAGGACAGGGGGTGGAGACCCAGTACTTC
TRBD2,TRBV5-1,TRBJ2-3,.,CASSAGHGLVGDTQYF,TGCGCCAGCAGCGCTGGCCACGGACTAGTGGGCGATACGCAGTATTTT
TRBD2,TRBV10-2,TRBJ2-7,.,CASRGLAGSYEQYF,TGCGCCAGCAGAGGACTAGCGGGATCTTACGAGCAGTACTTC
TRBD1,TRBV10-2,TRBJ1-2,.,CATSGTGFTGYTF,TGCGCCACCTCCGGGACAGGGTTTACTGGCTACACCTTC
.,TRBV18,TRBJ1-1,few,CASSLTLYTEAFF,TGTGCCAGCTCACTTACACTGTACACTGAAGCTTTCTTT
TRBD1,TRBV25-1,TRBJ1-4,.,CASRTGGGEKLFF,TGTGCCAGCAGGACAGGGGGCGGTGAAAAACTGTTTTTT
TRBD1,TRBV6-5,TRBJ1-2,.,CASTPGGQGWGYTF,TGTGCCAGCACCCCAGGTGGACAGGGGTGGGGCTACACCTTC
.,TRBV27,TRBJ2-3,.,CASREILRNTQYF,TGTGCCAGCAGGGAAATCCTCCGAAATACGCAGTATTTT
TRBD2,TRBV2,TRBJ2-2,.,CASSYSSGRNTGELFF,TGTGCCAGCAGTTACTCTAGCGGGAGGAACACCGGGGAGCTGTTTTTT
TRBD1,TRBV9,TRBJ1-6,.,CASSATESYRGSPLHF,TGTGCCAGCAGCGCAACCGAAAGCTACAGGGGTTCACCCCTCCACTTT
.,TRBV7-9,TRBJ2-7,.,CASSARSSYEQYF,TGTGCCAGCAGCGCCAGGAGCTCCTACGAGCAGTACTTC
TRBD1,TRBV2,TRBJ2-7,.,CASRMTGGKYEQYF,TGTGCCAGCAGGATGACAGGGGGTAAATACGAGCAGTACTTC
TRBD1,TRBV27,TRBJ1-5,few,CASSDPPGGLGQPQHF,TGTGCCAGCAGCGACCCCCCAGGGGGCTTGGGGCAGCCCCAGCATTTT
TRBD1,TRBV30,TRBJ2-3,.,CAWGGQGATDTQYF,TGTGCCTGGGGGGGACAGGGGGCCACAGATACGCAGTATTTT
.,TRBV6-5,TRBJ1-2,.,CASSPSNHGYTF,TGTGCCAGCAGCCCAAGCAATCATGGCTACACCTTC
TRBD1,TRBV2,TRBJ2-7,.,CASSGQGNYEQYF,TGTGCCAGCAGCGGACAGGGGAACTACGAGCAGTACTTC
.,TRBV18,TRBJ2-7,.,CASSPSMNDYEQYF,TGTGCCAGCTCCCCCTCCATGAATGACTACGAGCAGTACTTC
.,TRBV11-2,TRBJ2-7,.,CASSSWGSYEQYF,TGTGCCAGCAGCTCCTGGGGCTCCTACGAGCAGTACTTC
TRBD2,TRBV18,TRBJ2-1,.,CASSPGLAGADEQFF,TGTGCCAGCTCACCAGGACTAGCGGGAGCTGATGAGCAGTTCTTC
TRBD1,TRBV19,TRBJ2-7,.,CASSNGQGKKNSYEQYF,TGTGCCAGTAGTAATGGACAGGGCAAGAAGAACTCCTACGAGCAGTACTTC
.,TRBV7-2,TRBJ2-3,.,CASSLGGTDTQYF,TGTGCCAGCAGCTTAGGAGGCACAGATACGCAGTATTTT
.,TRBV5-1,TRBJ2-5,.,CASSANQETQYF,TGCGCCAGCAGCGCGAATCAAGAGACCCAGTACTTC
.,TRBV19,TRBJ1-5,.,CASSINSGENQPQHF,TGTGCCAGTAGTATTAATTCAGGTGAAAATCAGCCCCAGCATTTT
.,TRBV6-5,TRBJ1-5,many,CASSLDGDQPQHF,TGTGCCAGCAGTCTGGACGGAGATCAGCCCCAGCATTTT
.,TRBV7-9,TRBJ1-5,.,CASTHISGGGHQPQHF,TGTGCCAGCACCCATATATCGGGGGGGGGCCATCAGCCCCAGCATTTT
.,TRBV18,TRBJ1-4,.,CASSPPRRGREKLFF,TGTGCCAGCTCACCACCGAGGAGGGGTAGGGAAAAACTGTTTTTT
.,TRBV6-5,TRBJ1-2,.,CASSYSQDPSYGYTF,TGTGCCAGCAGTTACTCCCAGGATCCTTCTTATGGCTACACCTTC
.,TRBV19,TRBJ1-4,.,CASSIPLGGGKLFF,TGTGCCAGTAGTATCCCCCTAGGGGGTGGAAAACTGTTTTTT
.,TRBV11-3,TRBJ2-7,.,CASSFGSSYEQYF,TGTGCCAGCAGCTTCGGGAGCTCCTACGAGCAGTACTTC
TRBD2,TRBV7-2,TRBJ2-7,.,CASSQGGLAGTYEQYF,TGTGCCAGCAGCCAAGGCGGACTAGCGGGAACCTACGAGCAGTACTTC
TRBD2,TRBV12-5,TRBJ2-1,.,CASAKGGFGVNEQFF,TGTGCTAGTGCCAAGGGAGGGTTCGGGGTCAATGAGCAGTTCTTC
.,TRBV2,TRBJ2-1,.,CASSEMQSYNEQFF,TGTGCCAGCAGTGAAATGCAATCCTACAATGAGCAGTTCTTC
.,TRBV28,TRBJ2-2,.,CASRGPAGELFF,TGTGCCAGCAGGGGGCCGGCCGGGGAGCTGTTTTTT
.,TRBV27,TRBJ2-5,once,CASSFAGNQETQYF,TGTGCCAGCAGTTTCGCGGGAAACCAAGAGACCCAGTACTTC